The 32 T cell receptor beta chains given below trace back to one sample, sequenced in a study of blood T cell repertoires in COVID-19. Measured with immunoSEQ multiplex PCR; TCRdb has only the in-frame clones, and not every one. The repertoire includes approximately 300,000 clones, 86% of them detected once, and roughly 10% sits in the top ten. The material sequenced was PBMCs or T cells enriched from blood (not recorded which). The source is a young woman who had recovered from COVID-19.

The chain has TRBV9 and TRBJ1-3, with 8 bases aligning to TRBD1. The germline CDR1 and CDR2 sequences are SGDLS and YYNGEE. V trimming: 0 bases; J trimming: 1 base; junction bases outside the gene matches: 9. The length of the CDR3 is 18 residues. In DNA, the CDR3 is TGTGCCAGCAGCGTAGAAGCCGGACAGGGAGGATCTGGAAACACCATATATTTT. Translating it yields CASSVEAGQGGSGNTIYF.

The J gene is TRBJ2-1, the V gene TRBV27; D may be TRBD1 (7 bases). The CDR3 contains 15 residues. With 7 bases removed from V and 10 bases from J, the gap between germline ends came to 23 bases. Germline lookup yields CDR1 MNHEY and CDR2 SMNVEV (reference sequence). The CDR3 DNA sequence: TGTGCCAGCACCTCCCAGGGGGGTTTACTAGGAGAGCAGTTCTTC. Translation gives CASTSQGGLLGEQFF.

The V gene is TRBV2, the J gene TRBJ2-7; unclear D gene. CDR1 is SNHLY and CDR2 is FYNNEI in the germline V gene. V was cut by 10 bases and J by 3 bases, with 13 bases left in between. The CDR3 extends over 12 amino acids. The CDR3 nucleotides are TGTGCCATCTCGGAGCAAGGCTACGAGCAGTACTTC. Its translation is CAISEQGYEQYF.

The chain recombines TRBV19 with TRBJ1-1; D remains unclear. This CDR3 contains 14 residues. V was shortened by 5 bases and J by 4 bases, with 14 bases between the two germline ends. Germline V gene lookup returns CDR1 LNHDA and CDR2 SQIVND (reference sequence). The CDR3 region is CASSPRGGSTEAFF. CDR3 DNA sequence: TGTGCCAGTAGTCCACGGGGAGGGTCCACTGAAGCTTTCTTT.

The chain recombines TRBV4-1 with TRBJ2-1, with 8 bases fitting TRBD2. Trimming at V came to 4 bases and at J to 6 bases, leaving 14 bases not matched to a gene. Germline V gives CDR1 MGHRA, CDR2 YSYEKL. The CDR3 contains 17 residues. The CDR3 here is CASSPNLGREGVNEQFF. CDR3 DNA sequence: TGCGCCAGCAGCCCTAACTTAGGACGGGAGGGTGTCAATGAGCAGTTCTTC.

The CDR3 sequence is CASSPGDTQYF. CDR3 nucleotide sequence: TGTGCCAGCAGTCCGGGAGATACGCAGTATTTT. This chain links TRBV27 with TRBJ2-3; D gene unclear. CDR1 and CDR2 (germline): MNHEY, SMNVEV (reference sequence). Between the trimmed V and J ends, which lost 5 bases and 5 bases, there was a span of 5 bases. There are 11 residues in the CDR3.

This rearrangement joins TRBV28 to TRBJ1-2, with D maybe TRBD1 (6 bases). The CDR3 contains 16 residues. V lost 1 base and J 6 bases, leaving 18 bases between the germline ends. The germline CDR1 and CDR2 sequences are MDHEN and SYDVKM. The CDR3 DNA reads as TGTGCCAGCAGTTTATCCTCGGACAGCTATATTAATGGCTACACCTTC. Translated, it gives CASSLSSDSYINGYTF.

This chain connects TRBV3-1 (or the pseudogene TRBV3-2) to TRBJ2-2, with TRBD2 as a possible D gene (7 bases). This CDR3 has 15 amino acids. Germline CDR1 and CDR2: LGHDT and YNNKEL (reference sequence). Trimming cost V 0 bases and J 7 bases, with 12 bases left between them. The CDR3 loop is CASSQEGGAGGELFF. The CDR3, as DNA: TGTGCCAGCAGCCAAGAGGGGGGGGCTGGCGGGGAGCTGTTTTTT.

The chain joins TRBV5-5 to TRBJ1-2; D unresolved. Trimming removed 5 bases from V and 1 base from J, with 15 bases in between. The CDR3 spans 15 residues. Germline-derived CDR1 and CDR2 are SGHKS and YYEKEE (reference sequence). The CDR3 protein is CASRIAARLNYGYTF. In DNA, the CDR3 is TGTGCCAGCAGAATCGCCGCGCGCCTTAACTATGGCTACACCTTC.

The V and J genes are TRBV11-2 and TRBJ2-5; D is unclear. Germline CDR1 reads SGHAT; CDR2 reads FQNNGV. CDR3 length: 13 amino acids. V was pared by 3 bases and J by 2 bases, with 7 bases between. In nucleotides, the CDR3 is TGTGCCAGCAGCTTCGGTCTACAAGAGACCCAGTACTTC. Protein product: CASSFGLQETQYF.

The chain couples TRBV29-1 to TRBJ2-7, with 10 bases fitting TRBD1. Germline V gives CDR1 SQVTM, CDR2 ANQGSEA. V lost 4 bases and J lost 6; bases outside the gene matches: 6. This CDR3 has 13 residues. The CDR3 nucleotides are TGCAGCGTTGCGGGGACAGGGGTTCCCGAGCAGTACTTC. Its translation: CSVAGTGVPEQYF.

The chain is built from TRBV7-2 and TRBJ2-2; a possible D gene is TRBD2 (5 bases). V lost 2 bases and J lost 5, with 18 bases in between. Germline CDR1 is SGHTA and CDR2 is FQGNSA. The CDR3 is 17 amino acids. CDR3 coding DNA: TGTGCCAGCAGCTTAATCATTTTGTCGGGATTTACCGGGGAGCTGTTTTTT. Translated, it gives CASSLIILSGFTGELFF.

The chain recombines TRBV29-1 with TRBJ2-1; D gene ambiguous. Deletions cut 5 bases from V and 0 bases from J, with 14 bases between. The CDR3 is 15 amino acids. Germline CDR1 reads SQVTM; CDR2 reads ANQGSEA. The CDR3 DNA reads as TGCAGCGTTTTCCCAGGCGCGATCTCCTACAATGAGCAGTTCTTC. Translation: CSVFPGAISYNEQFF.

The chain couples TRBV12-5 to TRBJ2-3; D remains ambiguous. Per germline, CDR1 LGHNT and CDR2 FRNRAP. The length of the CDR3 is 13 residues. Trimming cost V 6 bases and J 1 base, with 8 bases left between them. The CDR3 DNA reads TGTGCTAGTGGACCGAGCGGCACAGATACGCAGTATTTT. Residues: CASGPSGTDTQYF.

The chain employs TRBV4-2 and TRBJ2-7; perhaps TRBD1 as D (5 bases). The germline V and J ends were trimmed by 0 bases and 0 bases, with 12 bases remaining between them. Germline CDR1 is LGHNA and CDR2 is YNFKEQ. CDR3 length equals 16 residues. The CDR3 sequence is CASSQEMGPSSYEQYF. CDR3 sequence (DNA): TGTGCCAGCAGCCAAGAAATGGGGCCATCCTCCTACGAGCAGTACTTC.

This clone has only one observation. The chain employs TRBV6-5 and TRBJ2-3; 10 bases fit TRBD1. The CDR3 covers 14 residues. The ends lost 6 bases at V and 6 bases at J; junction bases unmatched: 6. The germline gives CDR1 MNHEY, CDR2 SVGAGI. The CDR3 bases are TGTGCCAGCAGGCTGGGACAGGGGTGGGATACGCAGTATTTT. Its protein is CASRLGQGWDTQYF.

The chain is built from TRBV21-1 and TRBJ1-2; the DNA was not compared with TRBD1, the D call given in the table. TRBV21-1 is recorded as a pseudogene. This CDR3 has 14 residues. CDR3: CASSRRGQVYGYTF. DNA of the CDR3: TGTGCCAGCTCCAGGCGCGGACAGGTCTATGGCTACACCTTC.

As concerns this clone: Additional DNA sequences in this sample encode the identical CDR3. The V gene is TRBV3-1 (or the pseudogene TRBV3-2), the J gene TRBJ1-5; tentatively, D is TRBD1 (6 bases). V lost 5 bases to trimming and J lost 2 bases, with 10 bases between them. The germline CDR1 and CDR2 sequences are LGHDT and YNNKEL (reference sequence). There are 14 residues in the CDR3. The CDR3, as DNA: TGTGCCAGCAGCTTTTCAGGGGGCAATCAGCCCCAGCATTTT. The encoded protein is CASSFSGGNQPQHF.

The rearrangement uses TRBV28 and TRBJ1-3; TRBD1 matches at 11 bases. CDR3 size: 18 residues. The germline CDR1 and CDR2 sequences are MDHEN and SYDVKM. The V gene end was trimmed by 5 bases and the J gene end by 3 bases; junction bases not matched to a gene: 12. The CDR3 DNA follows: TGTGCCAGCAGTCTCTTGTTCGGACAGGGGGCTTATGGAAACACCATATATTTT. It specifies CASSLLFGQGAYGNTIYF.

V usage is TRBV14 and J usage is TRBJ2-1, with TRBD1 as a possible D gene (5 bases). The CDR3 length is 13 residues. Trimming stripped 0 bases from V and 14 bases from J, with 14 bases between. Germline V gene data show CDR1 as SGHDN and CDR2 as FVKESK. CDR3 loop: CASSQDLRGAKFF. CDR3 sequence (DNA): TGTGCCAGCAGCCAAGATTTAAGGGGCGCAAAGTTCTTC.

The CDR3 DNA sequence: TGTGCCAGCTCGTTTTCTGGGACAGGGAATCCCGGGGAGCTGTTTTTT. Protein product: CASSFSGTGNPGELFF. The genes are TRBV18 and TRBJ2-2; TRBD1 agrees at 9 bases. From germline, CDR1 is KGHSH and CDR2 LQKENI. There are 16 residues in the CDR3. The trim removed 6 bases at V and 6 bases at J, leaving 11 bases unmatched.

The chain employs TRBV29-1 and TRBJ1-1, with 8 bases aligning to TRBD1. V dropped 4 bases and J dropped 8; count of bases not matched to a gene: 9. The CDR3 totals 13 residues. Germline assignment: CDR1 SQVTM and CDR2 ANQGSEA. CDR3 coding DNA: TGCAGCGTTGCTAGGGGGACAGGCCAGGAAGCTTTCTTT. Translating it yields CSVARGTGQEAFF.

This sequence joins TRBV6-5 and TRBJ2-1; TRBD2 agrees at 9 bases. CDR3 length: 15 residues. Losses at the gene ends were 5 bases for V and 5 bases for J; bases not matched to a gene: 7. Germline CDR1 MNHEY, CDR2 SVGAGI. The CDR3 DNA is TGTGCCAGCAGTCGAGCGGGAGGACACCACAATGAGCAGTTCTTC. It encodes CASSRAGGHHNEQFF.

The chain joins TRBV7-3 to TRBJ1-1; no reliable D call. The ends were cut back, 1 base at V and 3 bases at J, with 12 bases in the middle. The CDR3 covers 15 residues. The germline gives CDR1 SGHTA, CDR2 FQGTGA. The DNA for the CDR3 is TGTGCCAGCAGCTTAAGCGGGAGGGAGGACACTGAAGCTTTCTTT. It translates to CASSLSGREDTEAFF. The variable domain in full, completed from reference TRBV7-3 and TRBJ1-1, reads GAGVSQTPSNKVTEKGKYVELRCDPISGHTALYWYRQSLGQGPEFLIYFQGTGAADDSGLPNDRFFAVRPEGSVSTLKIQRTERGDSAVYLCASSLSGREDTEAFFGQGTRLTVV.

The rearrangement joins TRBV10-3 to TRBJ1-5; 7 bases align to TRBD1. This CDR3 contains 17 residues. CDR1 is ENHRY, CDR2 SYGVKD, per germline. V lost 6 bases, J lost 1 base, and 12 bases stayed unmatched. The CDR3 spells CAISDSGDSYSNQPQHF. The CDR3 nucleotides read TGTGCCATCAGCGACTCGGGGGACAGTTACAGCAATCAGCCCCAGCATTTT.

The V gene is TRBV19, the J gene TRBJ1-4; D might be TRBD1 (5 bases). Trimming cost V 6 bases and J 0 bases, with 8 bases left between them. In germline, CDR1 is LNHDA, CDR2 SQIVND (reference sequence). The CDR3 loop spans 14 amino acids. This CDR3 is CASSREATNEKLFF. DNA for the CDR3: TGTGCCAGTAGCAGGGAGGCAACTAATGAAAAACTGTTTTTT.

V and J are TRBV7-9 and TRBJ1-3; the D gene is possibly TRBD1 (5 bases). The CDR3 spans 17 residues. V dropped 2 bases and J dropped 2 bases, with 16 bases sitting between them. The germline V gene encodes CDR1 SEHNR and CDR2 FQNEAQ (reference sequence). This CDR3 is CASSLTLSRETGNTIYF. The CDR3 DNA reads as TGTGCCAGCAGCTTAACCCTGAGCAGGGAAACTGGAAACACCATATATTTT.

The genes are TRBV24-1 and TRBJ1-5; the D gene is possibly TRBD1 (6 bases). The CDR3 is made up of 16 amino acids. Germline V gene data show CDR1 as KGHDR and CDR2 as SFDVKD. With 2 bases removed from V and 2 bases from J, the gap between germline ends came to 12 bases. CDR3 protein: CATSDSGTPGNQPQHF. The CDR3 nucleotides read TGTGCCACCAGTGATTCTGGGACACCTGGCAATCAGCCCCAGCATTTT.

The chain employs TRBV5-1 and TRBJ2-7; the match to TRBD1 covers 9 bases. V trimming: 4 bases; J trimming: 2 bases; junction bases outside the gene matches: 4. The CDR3 is 14 residues long. Germline CDR1 and CDR2: SGHRS and YFSETQ. The CDR3 here is CASSTGQGPYEQYF. CDR3 in DNA: TGCGCCAGCAGCACGGGACAGGGACCCTACGAGCAGTACTTC.

This chain links TRBV2 with TRBJ2-6; no clear D gene. V was pared by 4 bases and J by 0 bases, with 7 bases between. CDR3 length: 15 residues. The germline V gene has CDR1 SNHLY and CDR2 FYNNEI. CDR3 amino acids: CASSVELSGANVLTF. CDR3 in DNA: TGTGCCAGCAGTGTGGAGCTCTCTGGGGCCAACGTCCTGACTTTC.

The V call is TRBV30, the J call TRBJ1-5, with 9 bases aligning to TRBD1. The CDR3 consists of 14 residues. J gave up 5 bases and V 2 bases, and 4 bases lay outside the gene matches. Germline V CDR1 and CDR2: GTSNPN, SVGIG (reference sequence). The CDR3 region is CAWSHRGLDQPQHF. For the CDR3, the DNA is TGTGCCTGGAGTCACAGGGGGCTCGATCAGCCCCAGCATTTT.

This clone was recorded a few times. This chain uses TRBV5-1 with TRBJ1-1, with TRBD1 matching over 7 bases. The CDR3 runs to 16 residues. Germline CDR1 and CDR2: SGHRS and YFSETQ. V lost 5 bases to trimming and J lost 0 bases; unmatched junction nucleotides: 10. As DNA, the CDR3 is TGCGCCAGCAGGGGCGTAGGGACAGTCATGAACACTGAAGCTTTCTTT. It yields the protein CASRGVGTVMNTEAFF. Full variable domain (outside the CDR3, taken from reference TRBV5-1 and TRBJ1-1): KAGVTQTPRYLIKTRGQQVTLSCSPISGHRSVSWYQQTPGQGLQFLFEYFSETQRNKGNFPGRFSGRQFSNSRSEMNVSTLELGDSALYLCASRGVGTVMNTEAFFGQGTRLTVV.